The following is a TCR beta chain sequence with its context. This clone was seen a single time. The antigen it recognizes is unknown. Base qualities are not recorded, but no much larger clone differs from it by a single base. This record belongs to a study of blood T cell repertoires in COVID-19 (TCRdb year 2020). Background on the whole study: The collaborator samples originated in the United States, Italy and Spain and spanned the acute and convalescent phases of COVID-19. The material from the prospective study consisted of cDNA or gDNA derived from T cells, B-cell-depleted T cells, or PBMCs. The dataset comprised deeply sampled blood TCRbeta repertoires from subjects exposed to, actively infected with, or recovered from COVID-19. The repertoires were made available in a free public database intended to serve as a resource for research on the immune response to SARS-CoV-2. The samples were drawn from the first 160 participants of the ongoing ImmuneRACE study and from 1,200 or so subjects provided by 6 global collaborators. A de-identified subject ID, COVID-19 status, age in years and sex were almost always included in the sample metadata. HLA class I and class II types, where available, came from metadata supplied by the sample provider rather than from assay-based typing. Beyond this particular receptor, the publication reports: The amount of clinical and demographic metadata varied by source and participant and was provided uncurated.

Its CDR3 holds 12 amino acids, cysteine through phenylalanine. The retained sequence is limited to the CDR3, 36 bases, with the frame set at the first base. Here V drops 7 bases and J drops 11 bases, and the junction holds 7 bases not matched to any gene. In the prospective study, participants were roughly 18 to 89 years old, resided in fewer than 25 geographic areas of the United States, and were enrolled through a virtual design. In the prospective study, cohorts were assigned on the basis of participant-reported clinical history obtained from a screening survey and a study questionnaire. For ImmuneRACE Cohort 3, a participant was defined as recovered based on two consecutive negative NP/OP PCR tests, clearance by a healthcare professional, or resolution of symptoms. In the prospective study, whole blood, serum and a nasopharyngeal or oropharyngeal swab were collected from each participant by mobile phlebotomists. Participants in the prospective study had the option to provide additional blood draws and questionnaires over a 2-month period. Blood samples from the prospective study were shipped frozen or at room temperature prior to DNA extraction.

The immunoSEQ Assay, a bias-controlled multiplex PCR, was used to amplify TCRbeta CDR3 regions from genomic DNA. Regarding the original processing steps: The number of nucleated cells in each sample was estimated from the amplification of reference gene primers within the assay. To quantify the absolute abundance of each unique TCRbeta CDR3 rearrangement, sequence reads were collapsed and filtered. Productive Simpson clonality was computed per sample as the square root of Simpson's diversity index over productive rearrangements. Not all clones reach the TCRdb copy of this immuneACCESS table, which keeps in-frame sequences only. Checked studies attribute under half of the gap to unresolved V genes and leave the rest unexplained. V and J calls and clone size are those listed in that table; D and trimming were worked out from the DNA. The sample profile shows over 250,000 clones; roughly 89% of them were found once. The top ten constitute under 2.5% of the sample.

The rearrangement combines TRBV12-3 or TRBV12-4 with TRBJ2-1, and 8 bases in between align with TRBD1. The sequencing sample was made of PBMCs or T cells enriched from blood (not recorded which). This TCR was sampled from a woman aged 55 to 70 who had recovered from COVID-19. The CDR3 sequence is CASTYGQGQQFF. The nucleotide sequence reads TGTGCCAGCACCTATGGACAGGGACAGCAGTTCTTC.